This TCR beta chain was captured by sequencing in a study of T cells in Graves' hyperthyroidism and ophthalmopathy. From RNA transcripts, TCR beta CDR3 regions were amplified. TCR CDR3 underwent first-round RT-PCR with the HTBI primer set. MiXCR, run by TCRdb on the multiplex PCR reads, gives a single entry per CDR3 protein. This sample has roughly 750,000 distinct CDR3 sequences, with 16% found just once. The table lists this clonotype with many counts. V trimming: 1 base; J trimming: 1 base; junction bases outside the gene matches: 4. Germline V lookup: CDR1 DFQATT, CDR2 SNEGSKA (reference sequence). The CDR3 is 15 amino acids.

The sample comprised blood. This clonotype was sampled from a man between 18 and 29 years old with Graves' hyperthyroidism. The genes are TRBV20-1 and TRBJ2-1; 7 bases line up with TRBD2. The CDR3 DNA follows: TGCAGTGCTAGAGGGAGCGGGAAGTCCTACAATGAGCAGTTCTTC. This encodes CSARGSGKSYNEQFF.